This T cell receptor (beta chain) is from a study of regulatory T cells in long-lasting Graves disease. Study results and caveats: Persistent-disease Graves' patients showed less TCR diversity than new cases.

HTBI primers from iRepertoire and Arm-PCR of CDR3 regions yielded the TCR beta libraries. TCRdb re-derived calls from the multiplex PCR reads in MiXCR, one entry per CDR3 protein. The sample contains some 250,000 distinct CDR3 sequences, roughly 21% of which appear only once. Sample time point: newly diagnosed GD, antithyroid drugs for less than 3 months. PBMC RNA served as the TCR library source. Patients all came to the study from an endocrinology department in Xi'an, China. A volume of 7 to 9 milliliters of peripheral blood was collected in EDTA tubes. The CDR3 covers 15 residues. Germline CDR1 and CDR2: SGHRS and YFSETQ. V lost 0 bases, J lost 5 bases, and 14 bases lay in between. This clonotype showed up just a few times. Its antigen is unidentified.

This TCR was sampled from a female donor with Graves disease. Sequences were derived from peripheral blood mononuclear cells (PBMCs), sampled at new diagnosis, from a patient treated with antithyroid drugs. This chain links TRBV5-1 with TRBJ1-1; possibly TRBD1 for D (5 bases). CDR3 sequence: CASSLVRGGETEAFF. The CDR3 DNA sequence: TGCGCCAGCAGCTTGGTTCGGGGGGGTGAGACTGAAGCTTTCTTT.